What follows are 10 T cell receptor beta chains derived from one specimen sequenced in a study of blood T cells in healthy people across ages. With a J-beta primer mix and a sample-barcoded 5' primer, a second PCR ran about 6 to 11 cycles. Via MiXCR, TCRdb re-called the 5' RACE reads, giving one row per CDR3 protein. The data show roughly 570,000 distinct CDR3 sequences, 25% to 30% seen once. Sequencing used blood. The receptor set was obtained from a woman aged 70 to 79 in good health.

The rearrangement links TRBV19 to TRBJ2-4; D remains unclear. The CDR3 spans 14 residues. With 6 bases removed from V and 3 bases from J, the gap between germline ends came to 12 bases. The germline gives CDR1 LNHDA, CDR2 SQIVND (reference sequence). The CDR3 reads CASSPALHKNIQYF. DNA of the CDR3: TGTGCCAGTAGCCCCGCTCTTCACAAAAACATTCAGTACTTC. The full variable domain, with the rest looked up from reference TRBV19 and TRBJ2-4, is DGGITQSPKYLFRKEGQNVTLSCEQNLNHDAMYWYRQDPGQGLRLIYYSQIVNDFQKGDIAEGYSVSREKKESFPLTVTSAQKNPTAFYLCASSPALHKNIQYFGAGTRLSVL.

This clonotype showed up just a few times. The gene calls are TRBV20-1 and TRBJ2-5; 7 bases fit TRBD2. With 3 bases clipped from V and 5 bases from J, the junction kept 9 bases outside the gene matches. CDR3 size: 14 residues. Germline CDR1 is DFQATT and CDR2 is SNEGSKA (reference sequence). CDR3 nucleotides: TGCAGTGCTAGTTCTGCGGGGGTCGGGGAGACCCAGTACTTC. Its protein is CSASSAGVGETQYF.

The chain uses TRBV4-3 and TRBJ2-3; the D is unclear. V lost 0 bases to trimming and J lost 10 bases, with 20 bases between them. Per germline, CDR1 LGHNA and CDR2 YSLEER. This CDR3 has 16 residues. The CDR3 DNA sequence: TGCGCCAGCAGCCAAGATGGGTCTTTCAATCCTGTGGCGCAGTATTTT. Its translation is CASSQDGSFNPVAQYF.

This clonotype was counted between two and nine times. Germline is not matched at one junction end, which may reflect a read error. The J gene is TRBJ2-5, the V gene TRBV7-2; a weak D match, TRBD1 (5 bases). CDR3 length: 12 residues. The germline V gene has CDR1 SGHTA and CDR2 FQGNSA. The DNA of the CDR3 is TGTGCCAGCAGCTTACCCTCAGGACATCCCTTTTTC. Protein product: CASSLPSGHPFF.

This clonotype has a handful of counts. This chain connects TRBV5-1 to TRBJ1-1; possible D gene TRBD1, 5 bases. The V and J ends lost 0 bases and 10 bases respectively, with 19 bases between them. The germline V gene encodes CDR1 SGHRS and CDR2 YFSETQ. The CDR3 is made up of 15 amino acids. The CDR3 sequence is CASSLGGSLGGRAFF. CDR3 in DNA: TGCGCCAGCAGCTTGGGTGGCAGCCTTGGGGGTCGAGCTTTCTTT.

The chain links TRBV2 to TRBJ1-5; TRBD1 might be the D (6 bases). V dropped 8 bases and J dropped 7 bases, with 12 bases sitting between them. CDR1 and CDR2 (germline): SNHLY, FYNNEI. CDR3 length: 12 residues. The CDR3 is CASRAGAQPQHF. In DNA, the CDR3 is TGTGCCAGCCGGGCGGGGGCACAGCCCCAGCATTTT. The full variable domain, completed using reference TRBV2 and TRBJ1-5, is EPEVTQTPSHQVTQMGQEVILRCVPISNHLYFYWYRQILGQKVEFLVSFYNNEISEKSEIFDDQFSVERPDGSNFTLKIRSTKLEDSAMYFCASRAGAQPQHFGDGTRLSIL.

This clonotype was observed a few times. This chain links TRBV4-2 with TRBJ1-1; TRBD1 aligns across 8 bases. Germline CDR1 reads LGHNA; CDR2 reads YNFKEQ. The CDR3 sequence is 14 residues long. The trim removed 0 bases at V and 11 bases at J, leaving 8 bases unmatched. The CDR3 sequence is CASSQDSTGVVAFF. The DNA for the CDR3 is TGTGCCAGCAGCCAAGATTCGACAGGGGTTGTTGCTTTCTTT.

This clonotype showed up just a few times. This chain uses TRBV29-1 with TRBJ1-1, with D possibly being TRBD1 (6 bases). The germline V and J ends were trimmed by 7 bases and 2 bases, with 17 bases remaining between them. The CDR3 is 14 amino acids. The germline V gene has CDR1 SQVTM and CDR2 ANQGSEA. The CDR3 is CSGKGGPINTEAFF. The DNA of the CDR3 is TGCAGCGGGAAGGGGGGGCCTATAAACACTGAAGCTTTCTTT.

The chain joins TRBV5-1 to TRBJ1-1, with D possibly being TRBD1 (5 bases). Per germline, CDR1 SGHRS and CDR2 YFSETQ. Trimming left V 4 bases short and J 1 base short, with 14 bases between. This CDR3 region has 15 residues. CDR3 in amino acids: CASSNVVGQNTEAFF. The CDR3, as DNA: TGCGCCAGCAGCAATGTTGTGGGGCAGAACACTGAAGCTTTCTTT.

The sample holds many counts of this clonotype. Here the CDR3 reads CASSLRDRDTEAFF. The CDR3 region has the DNA TGTGCCAGCAGCCTTAGGGACAGGGACACTGAAGCTTTCTTT. The chain couples TRBV3-1 to TRBJ1-1; 9 bases are shared with TRBD1. This CDR3 spans 14 amino acids. Losses at the gene ends were 4 bases for V and 3 bases for J; bases not matched to a gene: 3. Germline V gene data show CDR1 as LGHDT and CDR2 as YNNKEL (reference sequence).